Listed below are T cell receptor beta chains from one sample, sequenced in a study of blood T cell repertoires in COVID-19. Sequenced by immunoSEQ multiplex PCR; TCRdb stores in-frame clones only, minus some. The sample consists of 100,000 to 120,000 clones, about 76% of them appearing once. Material for sequencing was peripheral blood. Receptors originate from a woman between 65 and 79 years old with acute or convalescent COVID-19. CDR3s include the opening cysteine and the closing phenylalanine or tryptophan. Each record gives: D gene, J gene, V gene, clone size, CDR3 protein, CDR3 DNA. D genes are given only for firm matches. Not all rows give a size; the values are once, few, many and, for expanded clones, a class.

.,TRBJ2-3,TRBV28,.,CAGAGTRTDTQYF,TGTGCAGGCGCCGGTACTAGAACGGATACGCAGTATTTT
TRBD1,TRBJ1-1,TRBV5-6,.,CASSLGGTVNTEAFF,TGTGCCAGCAGCTTGGGGGGGACAGTAAACACTGAAGCTTTCTTT
.,TRBJ1-5,TRBV5-6,.,CASSSILNGDQPQHF,TGTGCCAGCAGCTCGATTTTGAACGGGGATCAGCCCCAGCATTTT
TRBD2,TRBJ2-1,TRBV2,.,CASKGSGGRGAEQFF,TGTGCCAGCAAAGGTTCTGGCGGGCGGGGGGCGGAGCAGTTCTTC
.,TRBJ1-3,TRBV6-5,.,CASGGASGNTIYF,TGTGCCAGCGGGGGGGCGTCTGGAAACACCATATATTTT
.,TRBJ2-3,TRBV5-1,.,CASSLGGSDTQYF,TGCGCCAGCAGCTTGGGTGGCTCAGATACGCAGTATTTT
.,TRBJ2-7,TRBV5-4,.,CASSSPKAGTSSYEQYF,TGTGCCAGCAGCTCCCCCAAGGCGGGGACGAGCTCCTACGAGCAGTACTTC
.,TRBJ2-7,TRBV5-4,.,CASSRGRAKISYEQYF,TGTGCCAGCAGCCGGGGGAGAGCCAAAATCTCCTACGAGCAGTACTTC
.,TRBJ1-1,TRBV5-1,once,CASSLIGANTEAFF,TGCGCCAGCAGCTTGATAGGGGCGAACACTGAAGCTTTCTTT
TRBD1,TRBJ2-7,TRBV9,.,CASSVADRLNEQYF,TGTGCCAGCAGCGTAGCGGACAGGCTCAACGAGCAGTACTTC
TRBD1,TRBJ2-3,TRBV11-2,.,CASSSPQGARDTQYF,TGTGCCAGCAGCTCGCCACAGGGGGCGAGGGATACGCAGTATTTT
.,TRBJ1-2,TRBV3-1/TRBV3-2,.,CASSPTEPYGYTF,TGTGCCAGCAGCCCGACAGAACCCTATGGCTACACCTTC
TRBD2,TRBJ2-7,TRBV9,.,CASSPRLAGAYEQYF,TGTGCCAGCAGCCCCCGACTAGCGGGGGCCTACGAGCAGTACTTC
.,TRBJ2-6,TRBV11-2,.,CASSQQGDGANVLTF,TGTGCCAGCAGCCAACAGGGTGATGGGGCCAACGTCCTGACTTTC